There are a few counts of the clone carrying this T cell receptor (beta chain). Its antigen remains unidentified. Unique molecular identifier tags were affixed to discrete cDNA molecules. TCRdb reprocessed the 5' RACE reads via MiXCR and lists one record per CDR3 protein. In the table there are some 98,000 distinct CDR3 sequences, 15% to 20% of which are singletons. This entry is derived from a study of early T cells in non-severe SARS-CoV-2 infection. About the study: Sequencing input comprised bulk RNA from unsorted whole blood; chain pairing was not available.

Germline assignment: CDR1 DFQATT and CDR2 SNEGSKA (reference sequence). Between the trimmed V and J ends, which lost 5 bases and 3 bases, there was a span of 14 bases. The CDR3 is made up of 14 amino acids. Study-level results: Matches to VDJdb favored anti-spike CD8 responses and missed private and CD4 specificities.

Specimen: whole blood. This TCR derives from an adult who was a healthcare worker with PCR-confirmed SARS-CoV-2 infection or an uninfected control (not recorded which). The J gene is TRBJ2-1, the V gene TRBV20-1; the D call may be TRBD1 or TRBD2 (5 bases each). CDR3 in amino acids: CSALPPRGYNEQFF. CDR3 coding DNA: TGCAGTGCTCTGCCGCCGAGGGGCTACAATGAGCAGTTCTTC.